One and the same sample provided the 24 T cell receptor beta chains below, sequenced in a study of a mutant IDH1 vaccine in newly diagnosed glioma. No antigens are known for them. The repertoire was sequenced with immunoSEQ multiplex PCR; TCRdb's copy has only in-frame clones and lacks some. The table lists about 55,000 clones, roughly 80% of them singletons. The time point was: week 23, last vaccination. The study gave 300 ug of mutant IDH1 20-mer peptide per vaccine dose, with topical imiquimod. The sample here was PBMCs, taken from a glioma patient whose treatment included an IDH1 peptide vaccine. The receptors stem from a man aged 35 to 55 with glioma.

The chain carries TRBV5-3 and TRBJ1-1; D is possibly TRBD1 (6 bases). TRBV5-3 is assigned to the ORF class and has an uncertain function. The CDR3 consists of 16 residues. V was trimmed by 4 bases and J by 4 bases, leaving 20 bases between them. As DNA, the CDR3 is TGTGCCAGAAGCGGAGCCGATCGGCAGGGGAGCACTGAAGCTTTCTTT. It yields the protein CARSGADRQGSTEAFF.

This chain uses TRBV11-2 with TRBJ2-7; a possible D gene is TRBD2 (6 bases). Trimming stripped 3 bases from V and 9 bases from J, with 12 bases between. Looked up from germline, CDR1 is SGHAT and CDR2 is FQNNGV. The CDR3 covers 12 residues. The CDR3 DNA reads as TGTGCCAGCAGCTTGGGCGGGACCCGGCAGTACTTC. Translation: CASSLGGTRQYF.

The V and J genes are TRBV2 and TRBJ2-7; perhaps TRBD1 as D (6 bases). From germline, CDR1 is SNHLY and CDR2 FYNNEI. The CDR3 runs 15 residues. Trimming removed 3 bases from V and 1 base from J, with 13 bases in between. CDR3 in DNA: TGTGCCAGCAGTGAGGTCAGGGGAAGTTCCTACGAGCAGTACTTC. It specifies CASSEVRGSSYEQYF.

The chain's CDR3 is CASSPGQGATEAFF. Written as DNA, the CDR3 is TGTGCCAGCTCCCCGGGACAGGGAGCCACTGAAGCTTTCTTT. J is TRBJ1-1 and V is TRBV18, with 9 bases lining up with TRBD1. V dropped 6 bases and J dropped 4; count of bases not matched to a gene: 6. The CDR3 spans 14 residues. Germline V lookup: CDR1 KGHSH, CDR2 LQKENI.

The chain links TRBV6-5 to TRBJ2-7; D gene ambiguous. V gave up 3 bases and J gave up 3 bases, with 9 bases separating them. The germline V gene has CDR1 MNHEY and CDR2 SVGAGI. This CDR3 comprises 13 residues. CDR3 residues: CASSYNSGYEQYF. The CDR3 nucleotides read TGTGCCAGCAGTTATAACTCCGGCTACGAGCAGTACTTC.

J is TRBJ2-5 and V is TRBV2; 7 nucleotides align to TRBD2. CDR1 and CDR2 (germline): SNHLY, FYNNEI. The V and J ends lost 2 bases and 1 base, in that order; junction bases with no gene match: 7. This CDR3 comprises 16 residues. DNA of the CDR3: TGTGCCAGCAGTGAACTTACGGGACTAACCCAAGAGACCCAGTACTTC. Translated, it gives CASSELTGLTQETQYF.

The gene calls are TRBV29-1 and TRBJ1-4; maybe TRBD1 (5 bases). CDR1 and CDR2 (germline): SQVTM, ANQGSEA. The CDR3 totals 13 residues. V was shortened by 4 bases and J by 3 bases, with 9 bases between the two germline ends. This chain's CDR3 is CSVGGRANEKLFF. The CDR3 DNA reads TGCAGCGTTGGCGGCAGGGCTAATGAAAAACTGTTTTTT.

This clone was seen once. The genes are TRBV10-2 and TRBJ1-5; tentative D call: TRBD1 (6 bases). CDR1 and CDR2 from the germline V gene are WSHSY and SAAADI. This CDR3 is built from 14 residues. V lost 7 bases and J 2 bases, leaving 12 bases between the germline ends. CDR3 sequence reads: CASTPGVGNQPQHF. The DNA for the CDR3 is TGCGCCAGCACCCCAGGGGTGGGCAATCAGCCCCAGCATTTT.

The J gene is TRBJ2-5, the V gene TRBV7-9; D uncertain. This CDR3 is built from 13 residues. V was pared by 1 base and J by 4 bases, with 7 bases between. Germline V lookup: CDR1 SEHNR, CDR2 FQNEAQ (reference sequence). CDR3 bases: TGTGCCAGCAGCTTAGAGTGGACAGAGACCCAGTACTTC. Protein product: CASSLEWTETQYF.

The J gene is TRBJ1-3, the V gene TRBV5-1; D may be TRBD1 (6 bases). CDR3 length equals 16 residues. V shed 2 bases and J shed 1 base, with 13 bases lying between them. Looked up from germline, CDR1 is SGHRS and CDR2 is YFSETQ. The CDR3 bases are TGCGCCAGCAGCTTCACGGACAGCCTGTCTGGAAACACCATATATTTT. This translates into CASSFTDSLSGNTIYF.

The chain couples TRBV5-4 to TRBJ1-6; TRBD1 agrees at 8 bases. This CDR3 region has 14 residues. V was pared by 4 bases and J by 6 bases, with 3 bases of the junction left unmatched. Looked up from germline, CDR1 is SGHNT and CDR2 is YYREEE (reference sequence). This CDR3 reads CASSRTGSNSPLHF. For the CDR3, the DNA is TGTGCCAGCAGCCGGACAGGGTCTAATTCACCCCTCCACTTT.

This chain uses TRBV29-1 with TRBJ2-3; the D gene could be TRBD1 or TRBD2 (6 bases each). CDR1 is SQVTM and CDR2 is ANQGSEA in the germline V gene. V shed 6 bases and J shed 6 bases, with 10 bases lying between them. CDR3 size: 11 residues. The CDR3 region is CSVRGGDTQYF. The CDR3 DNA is TGCAGCGTCCGAGGGGGGGATACGCAGTATTTT.

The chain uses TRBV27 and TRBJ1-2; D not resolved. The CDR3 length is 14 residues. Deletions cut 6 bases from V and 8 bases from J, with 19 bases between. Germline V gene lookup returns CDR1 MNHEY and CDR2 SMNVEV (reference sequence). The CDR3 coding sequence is TGTGCCAGCAGAACCAGTACATCCCCTCGGGGCTACACCTTC. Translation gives CASRTSTSPRGYTF.

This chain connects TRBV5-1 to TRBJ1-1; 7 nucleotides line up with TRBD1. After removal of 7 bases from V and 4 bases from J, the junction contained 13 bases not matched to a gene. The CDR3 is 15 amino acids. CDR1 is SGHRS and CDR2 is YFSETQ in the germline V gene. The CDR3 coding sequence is TGCGCCAGCGGTTTTGAGGGGGCAGAGACCACTGAAGCTTTCTTT. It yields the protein CASGFEGAETTEAFF.

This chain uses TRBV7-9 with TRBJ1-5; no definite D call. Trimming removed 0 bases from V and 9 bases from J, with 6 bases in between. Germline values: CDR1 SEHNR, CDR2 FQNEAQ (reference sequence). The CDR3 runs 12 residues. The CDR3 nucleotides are TGTGCCAGCAGCTTAGCCGGGGTGCCCCAGCATTTT. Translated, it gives CASSLAGVPQHF.

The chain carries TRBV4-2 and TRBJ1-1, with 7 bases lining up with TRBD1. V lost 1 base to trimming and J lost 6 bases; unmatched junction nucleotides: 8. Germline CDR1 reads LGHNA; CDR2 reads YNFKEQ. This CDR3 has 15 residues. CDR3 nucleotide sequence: TGTGCCAGCAGCCAAGCCGACAGGGATGGAGCTGAAGCTTTCTTT. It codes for CASSQADRDGAEAFF.

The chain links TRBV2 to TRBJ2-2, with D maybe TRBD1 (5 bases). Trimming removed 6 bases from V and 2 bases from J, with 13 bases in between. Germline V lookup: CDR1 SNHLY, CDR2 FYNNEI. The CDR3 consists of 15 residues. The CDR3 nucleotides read TGTGCCAGCAGGCGGACATGGGGAAACACCGGGGAGCTGTTTTTT. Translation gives CASRRTWGNTGELFF.

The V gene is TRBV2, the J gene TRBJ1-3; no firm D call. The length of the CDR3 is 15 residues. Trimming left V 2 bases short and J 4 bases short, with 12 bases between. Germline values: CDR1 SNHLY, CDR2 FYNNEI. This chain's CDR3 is CASSEMARPGNTIYF. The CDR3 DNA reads TGTGCCAGCAGTGAAATGGCTAGACCCGGAAACACCATATATTTT.

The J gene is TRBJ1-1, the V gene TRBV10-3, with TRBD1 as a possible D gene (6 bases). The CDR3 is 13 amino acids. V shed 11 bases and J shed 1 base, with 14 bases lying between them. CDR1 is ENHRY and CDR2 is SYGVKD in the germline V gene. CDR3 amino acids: CAGGPGANTEAFF. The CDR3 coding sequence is TGTGCCGGAGGACCAGGGGCGAACACTGAAGCTTTCTTT.

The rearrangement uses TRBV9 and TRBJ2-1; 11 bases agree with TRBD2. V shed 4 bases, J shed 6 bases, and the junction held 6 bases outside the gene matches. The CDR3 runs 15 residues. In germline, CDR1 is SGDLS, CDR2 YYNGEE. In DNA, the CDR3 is TGTGCCAGCAGCCCCAGCCTAGCGGGGGGCAATGAGCAGTTCTTC. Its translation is CASSPSLAGGNEQFF. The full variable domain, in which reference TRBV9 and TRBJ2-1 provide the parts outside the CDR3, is DSGVTQTPKHLITATGQRVTLRCSPRSGDLSVYWYQQSLDQGLQFLIQYYNGEERAKGNILERFSAQQFPDLHSELNLSSLELGDSALYFCASSPSLAGGNEQFFGPGTRLTVL.

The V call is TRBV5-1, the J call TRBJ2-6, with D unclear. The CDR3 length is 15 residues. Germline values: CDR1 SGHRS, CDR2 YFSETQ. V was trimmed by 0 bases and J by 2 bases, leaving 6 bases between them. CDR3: CASSLVVAGANVLTF. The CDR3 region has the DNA TGCGCCAGCAGCTTGGTGGTGGCTGGGGCCAACGTCCTGACTTTC. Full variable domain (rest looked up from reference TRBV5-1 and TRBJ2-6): KAGVTQTPRYLIKTRGQQVTLSCSPISGHRSVSWYQQTPGQGLQFLFEYFSETQRNKGNFPGRFSGRQFSNSRSEMNVSTLELGDSALYLCASSLVVAGANVLTFGAGSRLTVL.

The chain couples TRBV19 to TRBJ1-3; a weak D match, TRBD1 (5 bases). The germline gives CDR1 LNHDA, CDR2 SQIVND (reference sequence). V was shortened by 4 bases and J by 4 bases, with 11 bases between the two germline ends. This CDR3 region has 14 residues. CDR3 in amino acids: CASSRGGSGNTIYF. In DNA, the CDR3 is TGTGCCAGTAGTAGGGGGGGATCCGGAAACACCATATATTTT.

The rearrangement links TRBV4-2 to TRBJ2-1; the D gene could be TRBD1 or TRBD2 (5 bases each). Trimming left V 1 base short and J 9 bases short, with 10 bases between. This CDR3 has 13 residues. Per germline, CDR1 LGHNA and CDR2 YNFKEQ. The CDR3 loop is CASSQVPGSEQFF. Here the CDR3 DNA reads TGTGCCAGCAGCCAAGTCCCAGGGAGTGAGCAGTTCTTC.

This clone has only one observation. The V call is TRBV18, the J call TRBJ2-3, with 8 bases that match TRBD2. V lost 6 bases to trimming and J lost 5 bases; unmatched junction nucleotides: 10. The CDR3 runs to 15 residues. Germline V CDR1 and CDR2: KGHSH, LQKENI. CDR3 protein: CASSSISGGQDTQYF. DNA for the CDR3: TGTGCCAGCTCCTCAATCAGCGGGGGCCAAGATACGCAGTATTTT.